What follows is one TCR beta chain and its context. Its antigen is as yet unknown. This clone may be a read error of a much larger clone one base away. The data were taken from a study of T cells in Graves' hyperthyroidism and ophthalmopathy. Regarding the study as a whole: Using 13 V-J features, a model discriminated ophthalmopathy from stable hyperthyroidism.

Germline assignment: CDR1 ENHRY and CDR2 SYGVKD. CDR3 length: 12 amino acids. The diagnoses drew upon clinical symptoms, serum thyroxine and TRAb, thyroid ultrasound and orbital computed tomography. What was amplified from RNA transcripts were TCR beta CDR3 regions. With the HTBI primer set, the TCR CDR3 went through a first round of RT-PCR. Each CDR3 protein is one row after TCRdb ran MiXCR on the multiplex PCR reads. Among more than 550,000 distinct CDR3 sequences, 40% to 55% were seen once, and the ten largest hold less than 9%. Sequencing used peripheral blood or thyroid tissue (not recorded which). The TCR comes from an adult man with Graves' disease, either hyperthyroidism or ophthalmopathy (not recorded which). The chain joins TRBV10-3 to TRBJ1-1; D gene unclear. The CDR3 region is CATSVSGQEAFF. DNA for the CDR3: TGTGCCACCAGTGTCTCGGGCCAGGAAGCTTTCTTT.